The 23 T cell receptor beta chains below all came from one sample that was sequenced in a study of blood T cell repertoires in COVID-19. Sequencing was performed with immunoSEQ multiplex PCR; in TCRdb, only in-frame clones are kept and a portion is missing. The sample contains under 200,000 clones, about 86% of which appear only once. The sample was peripheral blood. The receptor set was obtained from a woman aged 70-85 years with acute or convalescent COVID-19.

This sequence joins TRBV7-3 and TRBJ2-6; TRBD1 matches at 8 bases. The CDR3 covers 20 residues. V lost 6 bases and J lost 0; bases outside the gene matches: 16. Per the germline V gene, CDR1 is SGHTA and CDR2 is FQGTGA. The CDR3 spells CASSFHLTGAQYSGANVLTF. The CDR3 DNA reads TGTGCCAGCAGTTTTCACTTGACAGGGGCCCAGTACTCTGGGGCCAACGTCCTGACTTTC.

This clone was seen just once. The chain uses TRBV10-3 and TRBJ2-1; possible D gene TRBD1, 5 bases. Germline V gene data show CDR1 as ENHRY and CDR2 as SYGVKD. The CDR3 sequence is 14 residues long. Trimming took 2 bases from V and 6 from J, leaving 11 bases between them. The CDR3, as DNA: TGTGCCATCAGTGAGGCGGCAGGGCTCAATGAGCAGTTCTTC. Encoded protein: CAISEAAGLNEQFF.

This clone was observed a single time. The rearrangement joins TRBV5-4 to TRBJ2-5, with 8 bases identical to TRBD2. Germline V CDR1 and CDR2: SGHNT, YYREEE (reference sequence). Trimming took 0 bases from V and 5 from J; bases not matched to a gene: 3. This CDR3 is built from 14 residues. CDR3 in DNA: TGTGCCAGCAGCTTGGAGCGGGGGTGGGAGACCCAGTACTTC. Residues: CASSLERGWETQYF.

The chain has TRBV28 and TRBJ1-2; 7 nucleotides align to TRBD1. V shed 3 bases and J 1 base; nucleotides not matched to a gene: 5. Germline assignment: CDR1 MDHEN and CDR2 SYDVKM. The CDR3 runs to 15 residues. CDR3 nucleotides: TGTGCCAGCAGTTTCACAGGGGCGTTTAACTATGGCTACACCTTC. This sequence encodes CASSFTGAFNYGYTF.

The gene calls are TRBV7-9 and TRBJ1-4, with TRBD1 as a possible D gene (5 bases). There are 13 residues in the CDR3. The V end was cut by 5 bases, the J end by 8 bases, with 12 bases between. Germline V gives CDR1 SEHNR, CDR2 FQNEAQ (reference sequence). CDR3 residues: CASSHNQGEKLFF. CDR3 in DNA: TGTGCCAGCAGCCACAATCAGGGCGAAAAACTGTTTTTT.

V gene TRBV24-1 combines with J gene TRBJ2-6, with 7 bases fitting TRBD1. The CDR3 runs 16 residues. CDR1 is KGHDR and CDR2 is SFDVKD in the germline V gene. The trim removed 3 bases at V and 3 bases at J, leaving 4 bases unmatched. The CDR3 bases are TGTGCCACCAGTGATCGATCAGGGGGTGGGGCCAACGTCCTGACTTTC. It is translated as CATSDRSGGGANVLTF.

This chain uses TRBV28 with TRBJ1-2; 7 nucleotides line up with TRBD1. Germline loops: CDR1 MDHEN, CDR2 SYDVKM. CDR3 size: 14 residues. Losses at the gene ends were 8 bases for V and 8 bases for J; bases not matched to a gene: 14. The DNA for the CDR3 is TGTGCCAGCTTAAGGACAGGACCCAGGATCGGCTACACCTTC. It yields the protein CASLRTGPRIGYTF.

The gene calls are TRBV5-1 and TRBJ2-1; 8 positions agree with TRBD1. In germline, CDR1 is SGHRS, CDR2 YFSETQ. The CDR3 contains 12 residues. Trimming removed 7 bases from V and 9 bases from J; junction bases left unmatched: 6. This chain's CDR3 is CASRTGGAEQFF. CDR3 DNA: TGCGCCAGCCGAACAGGGGGAGCTGAGCAGTTCTTC. The full variable domain, completed using reference TRBV5-1 and TRBJ2-1, is KAGVTQTPRYLIKTRGQQVTLSCSPISGHRSVSWYQQTPGQGLQFLFEYFSETQRNKGNFPGRFSGRQFSNSRSEMNVSTLELGDSALYLCASRTGGAEQFFGPGTRLTVL.

The CDR3 loop is CSVTDDTGDQPQHF. CDR3 sequence (DNA): TGCAGCGTTACAGACGATACAGGGGATCAGCCCCAGCATTTT. V gene TRBV29-1 combines with J gene TRBJ1-5; 7 nucleotides match TRBD1. This CDR3 comprises 14 residues. Germline CDR1 is SQVTM and CDR2 is ANQGSEA. With 5 bases clipped from V and 5 bases from J, the junction kept 9 bases outside the gene matches.

This chain links TRBV5-1 with TRBJ2-1, with 7 nucleotides matching TRBD2. V dropped 4 bases and J dropped 9; count of bases not matched to a gene: 10. CDR3 length: 14 residues. Germline V gives CDR1 SGHRS, CDR2 YFSETQ. The CDR3 spells CASSIKGGSGEQFF. CDR3 DNA sequence: TGCGCCAGCAGCATAAAGGGCGGGAGTGGTGAGCAGTTCTTC.

The chain employs TRBV5-4 and TRBJ2-4; D gene unclear. Germline V gives CDR1 SGHNT, CDR2 YYREEE (reference sequence). This CDR3 spans 19 amino acids. Between the trimmed V and J ends, which lost 0 bases and 0 bases, there was a span of 19 bases. The CDR3 reads CASSLGPSTYPLAKNIQYF. CDR3 coding DNA: TGTGCCAGCAGCTTGGGACCTAGTACATACCCCCTAGCCAAAAACATTCAGTACTTC.

This clone was seen only a few times. CDR3 DNA sequence: TGTGCCAGCCAGAAGGGACAGGGTTATAACTATGGCTACACCTTC. This encodes CASQKGQGYNYGYTF. This chain links TRBV10-3 with TRBJ1-2; 9 positions match TRBD1. Germline CDR1 and CDR2: ENHRY and SYGVKD. V dropped 10 bases and J dropped 1; count of bases not matched to a gene: 10. The CDR3 length is 15 residues.

The chain is built from TRBV6-6 and TRBJ1-2; 9 bases agree with TRBD1. CDR1 is MNHNY, CDR2 SVGAGI, per germline (reference sequence). The CDR3 runs to 15 residues. The junction had 12 bases not matched to a gene; V was cut back by 9 bases and J by 4 bases. The CDR3 sequence is CASRPGQGNIYGYTF. CDR3 in DNA: TGTGCCAGTAGACCGGGACAGGGTAATATCTATGGCTACACCTTC.

The J gene is TRBJ2-2, the V gene TRBV2; D is unresolved. The CDR3 consists of 14 residues. Deletions cut 0 bases from V and 6 bases from J, with 8 bases between. CDR1 is SNHLY, CDR2 FYNNEI, per germline. CDR3 loop: CASSEATGSGELFF. CDR3 DNA sequence: TGTGCCAGCAGTGAAGCTACCGGGTCCGGGGAGCTGTTTTTT.

The count of this clone is one. The chain links TRBV28 to TRBJ1-1; D perhaps matches TRBD1 (5 bases). The CDR3 runs 13 residues. Between the trimmed V and J ends, which lost 2 bases and 12 bases, there was a span of 16 bases. The germline V gene has CDR1 MDHEN and CDR2 SYDVKM. DNA for the CDR3: TGTGCCAGCAGTTTACCGGGGGGTCAAGGGACTTTCTTT. Encoded protein: CASSLPGGQGTFF.

The chain is built from TRBV29-1 and TRBJ1-3; D gene ambiguous. The germline V gene encodes CDR1 SQVTM and CDR2 ANQGSEA. The CDR3 is 14 amino acids. Here the CDR3 DNA reads TGCGGGCTTTTGCCGCAGGTATATGGAAACACCATATATTTT. Its translation: CGLLPQVYGNTIYF.

The chain has TRBV18 and TRBJ2-3; a weak D match, TRBD1 (5 bases). Germline values: CDR1 KGHSH, CDR2 LQKENI. This CDR3 comprises 15 residues. The V end lost 2 bases, the J end lost 2 bases, and 11 bases lay between the germline ends. This chain's CDR3 is CASSPAAGNTDTQYF. The CDR3 DNA sequence: TGTGCCAGCTCACCAGCGGCAGGGAACACAGATACGCAGTATTTT.

The CDR3 coding sequence is TGTGCCAGCAGCCAAGGGGCGAGACATTCACCCCTCCACTTT. Encoded protein: CASSQGARHSPLHF. The chain employs TRBV9 and TRBJ1-6; tentative D call: TRBD1 (5 bases). V was cut by 4 bases and J by 8 bases, with 13 bases left in between. Germline V lookup: CDR1 SGDLS, CDR2 YYNGEE. The CDR3 sequence is 14 residues long.

The chain has TRBV18 and TRBJ2-1; no clear D gene. Trimming left V 1 base short and J 1 base short, with 14 bases between. CDR1 is KGHSH and CDR2 is LQKENI in the germline V gene. The CDR3 is 17 amino acids. The CDR3 reads CASSPLQPGSSYNEQFF. The CDR3 DNA is TGTGCCAGCTCACCACTCCAGCCGGGTAGTTCCTACAATGAGCAGTTCTTC.

This chain connects TRBV5-4 to TRBJ2-5; D possibly corresponds to TRBD1 (6 bases). From germline, CDR1 is SGHNT and CDR2 YYREEE (reference sequence). Trimming took off 2 bases at V and 5 bases at J, with 19 bases between the two ends. The CDR3 is 16 residues long. The CDR3 bases are TGTGCCAGCAGCTTACCCCGAGGGGGTATGGGGGAGACCCAGTACTTC. As protein: CASSLPRGGMGETQYF. The whole variable domain, remainder taken from reference TRBV5-4 and TRBJ2-5, is ETGVTQSPTHLIKTRGQQVTLRCSSQSGHNTVSWYQQALGQGPQFIFQYYREEENGRGNFPPRFSGLQFPNYSSELNVNALELDDSALYLCASSLPRGGMGETQYFGPGTRLLVL.

Here the CDR3 reads CASRRAGGAGGRYNEQFF. The CDR3 DNA reads as TGTGCCAGCCGCCGCGCGGGGGGAGCGGGAGGTCGTTACAATGAGCAGTTCTTC. This chain uses TRBV7-3 with TRBJ2-1; 9 bases map to TRBD2. The junction had 18 bases not matched to a gene; V was cut back by 8 bases and J by 4 bases. The CDR3 has 18 residues. The germline CDR1 and CDR2 sequences are SGHTA and FQGTGA.

The chain has TRBV2 and TRBJ1-5; 7 nucleotides align to TRBD1. CDR1 SNHLY and CDR2 FYNNEI come from the germline V gene. The J segment lost 6 bases and the V segment lost 5 bases, leaving 10 bases of the junction unmatched. The CDR3 is 15 amino acids. The CDR3 DNA sequence: TGTGCCAGCAGTTCTGACAGGGTACTCGTTCAGCCCCAGCATTTT. As protein: CASSSDRVLVQPQHF.

This clone has just a few counts. The rearrangement joins TRBV19 to TRBJ1-6; perhaps TRBD1 as D (6 bases). V dropped 6 bases and J dropped 10 bases, with 16 bases sitting between them. The CDR3 has 14 residues. CDR1 and CDR2 from the germline V gene are LNHDA and SQIVND (reference sequence). The CDR3 DNA is TGTGCCAGTAGCCTCCGACAGGAACAATCACCCCTCCACTTT. This gives the protein CASSLRQEQSPLHF.